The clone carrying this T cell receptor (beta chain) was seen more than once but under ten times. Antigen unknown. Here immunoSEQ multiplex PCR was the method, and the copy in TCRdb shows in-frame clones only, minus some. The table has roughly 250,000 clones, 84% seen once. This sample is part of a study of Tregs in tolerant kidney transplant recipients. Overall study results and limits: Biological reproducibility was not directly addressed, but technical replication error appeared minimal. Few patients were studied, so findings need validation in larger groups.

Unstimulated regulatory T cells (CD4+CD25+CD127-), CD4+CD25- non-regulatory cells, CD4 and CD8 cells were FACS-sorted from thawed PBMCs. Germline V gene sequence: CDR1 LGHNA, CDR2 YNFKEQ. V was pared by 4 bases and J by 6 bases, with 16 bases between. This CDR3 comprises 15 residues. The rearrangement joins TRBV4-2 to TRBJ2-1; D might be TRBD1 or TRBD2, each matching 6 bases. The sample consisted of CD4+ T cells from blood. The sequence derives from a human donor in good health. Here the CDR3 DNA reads TGTGCCAGCAGCCTGGACTCCAGGGGACTCAATGAGCAGTTCTTC. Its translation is CASSLDSRGLNEQFF.